This TCR beta chain was observed in a study of blood T cell repertoires in COVID-19. The assay was immunoSEQ multiplex PCR, and TCRdb's table has in-frame clones only and misses some. The sample consists of about 350,000 clones, roughly nine tenths of them appearing once. This sequence originates from a woman in her 30s who had recovered from COVID-19. The specimen was PBMCs or T cells enriched from blood (not recorded which).

CDR3 nucleotides: TGTGCCACCAGTGATGGCCGGACTAGCGGCTCCTACAATGAGCAGTTCTTC. It specifies CATSDGRTSGSYNEQFF. The chain joins TRBV24-1 to TRBJ2-1, with 10 bases fitting TRBD2. V trimming: 3 bases; J trimming: 0 bases; junction bases outside the gene matches: 4. Germline V lookup: CDR1 KGHDR, CDR2 SFDVKD. This CDR3 has 17 residues.